The source of this T cell receptor (beta chain) is a study of beta chain features in type 1 diabetes. Study outcomes and limitations: When Type 1 diabetes patients were examined, their TCRB CDR3s proved moderately but significantly shorter in all four CD4+ subsets.

This clone was seen only a few times. The antigen remains undetermined. Germline V gives CDR1 GTSNPN, CDR2 SVGIG (reference sequence). This CDR3 spans 13 amino acids. V was clipped by 7 bases and J by 4 bases; unmatched bases: 5. Investigators reverse transcribed all isolated RNA, so they sequenced expressed TCRB transcripts. TCRdb's table, derived via immunoSEQ multiplex PCR, lists solely in-frame clones and lacks some. The profile shows approximately 52,000 clones, about 60% of them singletons. The J gene is TRBJ2-3, the V gene TRBV30, with 10 bases identical to TRBD2. The sequenced sample consisted of stem cell memory CD4+ T cells from blood. The clonotype originates from a woman aged 25 to 39 with type 1 diabetes. CDR3 region: CASEREGADTQYF. CDR3 nucleotides: TGTGCCTCCGAGCGGGAGGGTGCAGATACGCAGTATTTT.